These 5 T cell receptor beta chains were sequenced from one sample in a study of blood T cells in healthy people across ages (dated by TCRdb to about 2015). Library prep was done by 5' RACE. The instrument was an Illumina HiSeq 2500. A second about 7 to 11 cycle PCR used a sample-barcoded 5' primer and a J-beta primer mix. Through fastp at Q25 and MiXCR, TCRdb rebuilt clones from the public reads, retaining in-frame beta chains. Duplicate CDR3 protein sequences are folded into a single record with the most common DNA and genes. Counted in this sample were about 670,000 distinct CDR3 sequences; approximately 52% of them appeared once. The leading ten clones occupy 13% of the sample. The sequencing sample was made of blood. The receptors come from a woman of 80 years or more in good health.

Worth noting for this clonotype: A much larger clonotype is one base distant, so this may be a read error. V gene TRBV3-1 combines with J gene TRBJ2-5; possibly TRBD1 or TRBD2 for D (5 bases each). V gave up 2 bases and J gave up 13 bases, with 14 bases separating them. Germline values: CDR1 LGHDT, CDR2 YNNKEL (reference sequence). The CDR3 contains 12 residues. CDR3 sequence reads: CASSQSLGVPYF. CDR3 in DNA: TGTGCCAGCAGCCAAAGTCTGGGGGTCCCGTACTTC.

On this clonotype: A much bigger clone sits one base away, suggesting this may be a read error. The chain uses TRBV10-3 and TRBJ1-5, with unresolved D. Germline V gives CDR1 ENHRY, CDR2 SYGVKD. This CDR3 is 14 amino acids long. The CDR3 reads CAISDLGGNQPRHF. The CDR3 nucleotides are TGTGCCATCAGCGATCTGGGAGGGAATCAGCCCCGGCATTTT.

The chain recombines TRBV29-1 with TRBJ2-1; 7 positions match TRBD1. CDR3 length: 14 amino acids. Germline CDR1 reads SQVTM; CDR2 reads ANQGSEA. Germline trimming cut 7 bases from V and 6 bases from J; bases unmatched to any gene: 12. The chain's CDR3 is CSGSGTATFNEQFF. Here the CDR3 DNA reads TGCAGCGGCTCCGGGACAGCAACGTTCAATGAGCAGTTCTTC.

The table lists this clonotype with many counts. The genes are TRBV5-1 and TRBJ2-5; 7 bases map to TRBD2. The germline V gene has CDR1 SGHRS and CDR2 YFSETQ. With 5 bases clipped from V and 2 bases from J, the junction kept 6 bases outside the gene matches. The CDR3 has 14 residues. The CDR3 sequence is CASSKGLDQETQYF. For the CDR3, the DNA is TGCGCCAGCAGTAAAGGACTAGATCAAGAGACCCAGTACTTC.

The chain joins TRBV6-5 to TRBJ2-5; 7 bases fit TRBD2. Trimming at V came to 11 bases and at J to 11 bases, leaving 23 bases not matched to a gene. Germline CDR1 and CDR2: MNHEY and SVGAGI. This CDR3 is built from 15 residues. The DNA for the CDR3 is TGTGCCGCCCTCTCGGGCGCTAGCGGACGCAATGAGCAGTACTTC. This encodes CAALSGASGRNEQYF.